This T cell receptor beta chain derives from a study of human T cells and chemical hapten exposure. Each CDR3 protein gets one entry after TCRdb re-called the RACE reads with MiXCR. The sample consists of approximately 28,000 distinct CDR3 sequences, approximately 9% of them appearing once. Study results and caveats: The study found that PT1 expanded TCR counts correlated positively with patch test score.

Stated time point: patch test 2, 6 weeks after DPC sensitization. Stated treatment: therapeutic diphenylcyclopropenone sensitization with weekly scalp DPC. A word on this clonotype: Antigen specificity is unknown.

The clonotype comes from a man aged 25-45 years with alopecia areata. Some clones in this sample may be carry-over from other donors' samples. Sequencing was performed on whole blood, taken in connection with sensitization to the hapten diphenylcyclopropenone (DPC).

CDR3 coding DNA: TGTGCCAGCAGCCCACTGGGGGGATTGGAGACCCAGTACTTC. This codes for CASSPLGGLETQYF. The chain is built from TRBV11-2 and TRBJ2-5, with D tentatively TRBD2 (6 bases). Per the germline V gene, CDR1 is SGHAT and CDR2 is FQNNGV. CDR3 length equals 14 residues. V was clipped by 5 bases and J by 5 bases, with 15 bases between them. Full variable domain (outside the CDR3, taken from reference TRBV11-2 and TRBJ2-5): EAGVAQSPRYKIIEKRQSVAFWCNPISGHATLYWYQQILGQGPKLLIQFQNNGVVDDSQLPKDRFSAERLKGVDSTLKIQPAKLEDSAVYLCASSPLGGLETQYFGPGTRLLVL.